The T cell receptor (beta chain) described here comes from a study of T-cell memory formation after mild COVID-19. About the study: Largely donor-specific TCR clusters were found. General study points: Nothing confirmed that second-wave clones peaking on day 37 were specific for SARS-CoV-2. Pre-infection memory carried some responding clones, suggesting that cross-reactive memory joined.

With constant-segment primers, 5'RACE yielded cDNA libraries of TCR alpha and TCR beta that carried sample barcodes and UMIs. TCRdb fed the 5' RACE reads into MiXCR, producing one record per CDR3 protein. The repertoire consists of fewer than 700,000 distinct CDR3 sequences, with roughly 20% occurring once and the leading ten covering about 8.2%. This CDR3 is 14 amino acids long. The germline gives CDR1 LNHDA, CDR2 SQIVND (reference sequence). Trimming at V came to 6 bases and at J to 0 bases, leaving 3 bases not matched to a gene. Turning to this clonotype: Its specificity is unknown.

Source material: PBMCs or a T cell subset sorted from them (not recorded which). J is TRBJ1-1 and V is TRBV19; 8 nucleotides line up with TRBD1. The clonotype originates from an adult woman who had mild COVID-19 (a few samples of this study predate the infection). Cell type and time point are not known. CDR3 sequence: CASRRTGLNTEAFF. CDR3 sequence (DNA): TGTGCCAGTAGGCGGACAGGGTTGAACACTGAAGCTTTCTTT.